This TCR beta chain is from a study of blood T cell repertoires in COVID-19. Assay: immunoSEQ multiplex PCR; the TCRdb copy retains only in-frame clones and omits some. Here the sample spans 150,000 or so clones, about 87% being singletons. CDR3 size: 15 residues. V was pared by 5 bases and J by 1 base, with 6 bases of the junction left unmatched. Germline values: CDR1 SEHNR, CDR2 FQNEAQ (reference sequence). This clonotype was obtained from a man in his forties or fifties with acute or convalescent COVID-19. The sequenced material came from peripheral blood. This chain joins TRBV7-9 and TRBJ1-1, with TRBD1 matching over 8 bases. The CDR3 sequence: CASSNRQGTNTEAFF. Written as DNA, the CDR3 is TGTGCCAGCAGCAACCGACAGGGGACGAACACTGAAGCTTTCTTT.